This T cell receptor (beta chain) was documented in a study of OX40 agonist ivuxolimab in advanced cancers. Some clones are missing from TCRdb's copy, which holds only in-frame ones; the method was immunoSEQ multiplex PCR. The sample lists around 58,000 clones, roughly 86% seen once, with more than 4.5% in the top ten. This CDR3 contains 18 residues. With 2 bases clipped from V and 5 bases from J, the junction kept 11 bases outside the gene matches. In germline, CDR1 is MNHEY, CDR2 SMNVEV (reference sequence). The clonotype was recovered from an adult with an advanced solid tumor such as melanoma, head and neck, liver or kidney cancer. This chain links TRBV27 with TRBJ2-5, with 13 positions matching TRBD2. The sample consisted of CD4+ or CD8+ T cells sorted from blood, taken in a trial of the OX40 agonist ivuxolimab. CDR3 bases: TGTGCCAGCAGTTTAGTTGGCCGACTAGCGGGAGGTCGGGAGACCCAGTACTTC. Its translation: CASSLVGRLAGGRETQYF.